This T cell receptor (beta chain) was identified in a study of T cell responses to AZD1222 COVID-19 vaccine. Study in general: Second-dose timings of about 4 or about 12 weeks were pooled. Study-wide results and caveats: The repertoires were collected only after the peak T cell response.

The germline V gene has CDR1 KGHSH and CDR2 LQKENI. This CDR3 comprises 15 residues. V was clipped by 0 bases and J by 5 bases, with 13 bases between them. For this clone: What it recognizes is unknown.

The method was immunoSEQ multiplex PCR; TCRdb's version includes in-frame clones alone and lacks a portion of them. Of 150,000 to 180,000 clones in the sample, around 89% are singletons; the top ten hold 3% to 3.5%. The receptor was isolated from an adult in good health. The chain is built from TRBV18 and TRBJ2-5; possibly TRBD1 or TRBD2 for D (5 bases each). The sequencing here drew on peripheral blood, taken on day 0 of AZD1222 vaccination. The CDR3 nucleotides are TGTGCCAGCTCACCACCGGGAAGGGGCGGGGAGACCCAGTACTTC. Protein product: CASSPPGRGGETQYF. Full variable domain (rest looked up from reference TRBV18 and TRBJ2-5): NAGVMQNPRHLVRRRGQEARLRCSPMKGHSHVYWYRQLPEEGLKFMVYLQKENIIDESGMPKERFSAEFPKEGPSILRIQQVVRGDSAAYFCASSPPGRGGETQYFGPGTRLLVL.